Listed below are T cell receptor beta chains from one sample, sequenced in a study of T cell responses to AZD1222 COVID-19 vaccine. Only in-frame clones appear in the TCRdb table, and some are missing; sequencing was by immunoSEQ multiplex PCR. The sample holds over 100,000 clones, around nine tenths seen once. The sample consisted of peripheral blood, taken on day 0 of AZD1222 vaccination. The source is an adult in good health. The CDR3 runs from the conserved cysteine through the conserved F or W. A D gene is named only where the DNA matches it firmly. The size entry is marked missing in some rows and otherwise reads once, few, many or a size class.

>TRBJ2-5|TRBD1|NA|TRBV24-1
TGTGCCACCAGTGACCCCTCTGGGGCAGGGGGCGAAGAGACCCAGTACTTC
CATSDPSGAGGEETQYF
>TRBJ1-4|TRBD1|NA|TRBV4-3
TGCGCCAGCAGCCAAAGGCCGGGACAGGGAGAAAAACTGTTTTTT
CASSQRPGQGEKLFF
>TRBJ2-4|NA|NA|TRBV7-2
TGTGCCAGCAGCTATCCCCCTTTTGGGGCGGGAAACATTCAGTACTTC
CASSYPPFGAGNIQYF
>TRBJ1-1|NA|NA|TRBV5-1
TGCGCCAGCAGCCCCGGTACGGGGAACACTGAAGCTTTCTTT
CASSPGTGNTEAFF
>TRBJ2-5|NA|NA|TRBV3-1/TRBV3-2
TGTGCCAGCAGCCAATCGGGTGGGGAGACCCAGTACTTC
CASSQSGGETQYF
>TRBJ1-1|NA|NA|TRBV27
TGTGCCAGCAGTATCTATGCGAGCACTGAAGCTTTCTTT
CASSIYASTEAFF
>TRBJ1-2|NA|NA|TRBV24-1
TGTGCCACCAGTGCCGCCCGCGGGGATAACTATGGCTACACCTTC
CATSAARGDNYGYTF
>TRBJ2-1|NA|once|TRBV11-1
TGTGCCAGCAGCTTGGGGACCGCCTGGGATGAGCAGTTCTTC
CASSLGTAWDEQFF
>TRBJ1-2|TRBD1|NA|TRBV5-1
TGCGCCAGCAGCTTCACCGGGACAGGGGGGATGGATGGCTACACCTTC
CASSFTGTGGMDGYTF
>TRBJ1-2|TRBD1|few|TRBV5-6
TGTGCCAGCAGCTGGGACAGGGTTAATGGCTACACCTTC
CASSWDRVNGYTF
>TRBJ2-1|NA|NA|TRBV6-5
TGTGCCAGCAGTTACTCAGGGGGATTTTACAATGAGCAGTTCTTC
CASSYSGGFYNEQFF
>TRBJ1-5|NA|NA|TRBV21-1
TGTGCCAGCAGGAACAAAGTTTACAGGACAGCAGCCTTTGGAAGCAATCAGCCCCAGCATTTT
CASRNKVYRTAAFGSNQPQHF
>TRBJ2-7|NA|once|TRBV19
TGTGCCAGTAGTCCCACGGACGTCTCCTACGAGCAGTACTTC
CASSPTDVSYEQYF
>TRBJ1-3|NA|once|TRBV12-3/TRBV12-4
TGTGCCAGCCAGGGGAGGGAAGGAAACACCATATATTTT
CASQGREGNTIYF
>TRBJ1-5|NA|NA|TRBV10-3
TGTGCCATCAGCGAAAATAGCAATCAGCCCCAGCATTTT
CAISENSNQPQHF
>TRBJ2-3|NA|once|TRBV14
TGTGCCAGCAGCCTCATCTCAGATACGCAGTATTTT
CASSLISDTQYF
>TRBJ1-6|TRBD1|NA|TRBV19
TGTGCCAGTAGTCCCCGGACAGGGGGGACAACTAATAATTCACCCCTCCACTTT
CASSPRTGGTTNNSPLHF
>TRBJ1-2|NA|NA|TRBV19
TGTGCCAGTAGTGCGGTCGGGAGTGGCTACACCTTC
CASSAVGSGYTF
>TRBJ1-5|TRBD1|NA|TRBV19
TGTGCCAGTAGTACCGAATCCGATGACAGGGAATTTAATCAGCCCCAGCATTTT
CASSTESDDREFNQPQHF
>TRBJ2-1|NA|once|TRBV19
TGTGCCAGTAGTATAGTGAGAAGCTCCTACAATGAGCAGTTCTTC
CASSIVRSSYNEQFF
>TRBJ1-5|NA|NA|TRBV18
TGTGCCAGCTCATGGGAGGCGGGGGGCAATCAGCCCCAGCATTTT
CASSWEAGGNQPQHF
>TRBJ1-3|TRBD1|NA|TRBV19
TGTGCCAGTAGTACTACAGGGGTCAACACCATATATTTT
CASSTTGVNTIYF
>TRBJ2-5|TRBD2|NA|TRBV13
TGTGCCAGCAGCCCCCAGCTCTCTAGCGGCCAAGAGACCCAGTACTTC
CASSPQLSSGQETQYF
>TRBJ1-2|NA|NA|TRBV19
TGTGCCAGTAGTATGGGGGGTTCTAACTATGGCTACACCTTC
CASSMGGSNYGYTF
>TRBJ1-5|NA|NA|TRBV19
TGTGCCAGTAGTATGGACGGATGGATGCATAGCAATCAGCCCCAGCATTTT
CASSMDGWMHSNQPQHF
>TRBJ2-2|NA|NA|TRBV13
TGTGCCAGCCTACCCACGGGTCTCACCGGGGAGCTGTTTTTT
CASLPTGLTGELFF
>TRBJ1-1|NA|once|TRBV5-4
TGTGCCAGCAGCTTCGGGGACACTGAAGCTTTCTTT
CASSFGDTEAFF
>TRBJ2-5|NA|NA|TRBV5-8
TGTGCCAGCAGCTCCGATTGGAAAGAGACCCAGTACTTC
CASSSDWKETQYF